This TCR beta chain is drawn from a study of prognosis after radiotherapy for stage I lung cancer. Study at large: Of the enrolled patients, around 14 had newly diagnosed primary stage I lung tumors, while a few had oligometastatic NSCLC following surgical resection of the primary tumor.

This clonotype was observed at least ten times. Its specificity is not known. Two-round multiplex PCR, the amplification method, yielded TCR beta CDR3 from genomic DNA. Amplification during the initial PCR round employed primers specific to each TRBV and TRBJ gene. MiXCR was run by TCRdb on the multiplex PCR reads, yielding one entry per CDR3 protein. The sample has approximately 20,000 distinct CDR3 sequences; around 45% are singletons. Sample collection consisted of six milliliters of peripheral blood drawn at each of two time points. Study-wide points: Median unique TCR clone counts of about 9,700 versus 6,500 showed a fall after stereotactic body radiation therapy.

The germline gives CDR1 SGDLS, CDR2 YYNGEE. The CDR3 contains 15 residues. V lost 0 bases and J 8 bases, leaving 17 bases between the germline ends. This sequence was found in a donor over 45 with non-small cell lung cancer. The chain is built from TRBV9 and TRBJ1-2; the D gene is possibly TRBD1 (6 bases). Sequencing was performed on PBMCs, taken before or after stereotactic body radiation therapy (not recorded which). The CDR3 sequence: CASSVGGWGPWGYTF. The CDR3 region has the DNA TGTGCCAGCAGCGTAGGCGGTTGGGGGCCGTGGGGCTACACCTTC.